This T cell receptor (beta chain) was captured by sequencing in a study of cytomegalovirus exposure and HLA in healthy donors. Across the whole study: T cells numbering around 190 million yielded 100 million to 120 million unique TCR beta sequences in an earlier analysis.

This clone was counted only a few times. The antigen remains unidentified. Primers for the PCR totalled 60 Vbeta and 13 Jbeta. The repertoire was sequenced with immunoSEQ multiplex PCR; TCRdb's copy has only in-frame clones and lacks some. The repertoire has about 100,000 clones, over 75% of them found once; the top ten carry about 7.9%. Trimming removed 1 base from V and 1 base from J, with 9 bases in between. CDR3 size: 15 residues. The germline CDR1 and CDR2 sequences are SEHNR and FQNEAQ (reference sequence). Study-wide results and limits: Relative to the approximately 670-donor mean, N-insertions were reportedly fewer in an Asian-associated ancestry cluster in a later analysis. Analyzed later, association rates of TCRs varied across HLA loci, with DRB1 most and HLA-C fewest.

Donors likely had unrecorded immune exposures despite being nominally healthy when sampled. This TCR was sampled from a young man in good health and CMV-seronegative. The V call is TRBV7-9, the J call TRBJ2-3, with D possibly TRBD1 on 6 matching bases. Specimen: PBMCs. CDR3 nucleotide sequence: TGTGCCAGCAGCTTAGTGGCAGGGGGCACAGATACGCAGTATTTT. Its translation is CASSLVAGGTDTQYF.